A selection of T cell receptor beta chains follows, all from one sample in a study of cytomegalovirus exposure and HLA in healthy donors. The assay was immunoSEQ multiplex PCR, and TCRdb's table has in-frame clones only and misses some. The table records about 110,000 clones, more than 75% of them present only once. Material: PBMCs. These TCRs come from a man aged 25-45 years in good health and CMV-seropositive. Each CDR3 is given with its conserved first and last residue. A D gene is named only where the DNA matches it firmly. Clone size is stated in some rows and not others, as once, few, many or a class when expanded.

CDR3nt	CDR3aa	len	j_gene	d_gene	v_gene	abundance
TGTGCCAGCAGTGAAGTCGGACTAGCGGGGAACGAGCAGTACTTC	CASSEVGLAGNEQYF	15	TRBJ2-7	TRBD2	TRBV2	NA
TGTGCCAGCAGGGGAGAATGGACTAACTATGGCTACACCTTC	CASRGEWTNYGYTF	14	TRBJ1-2	NA	TRBV2	NA
TGTGCCAGCAGTTACCTTCTTACTAGCCGAGAGACCCAGTACTTC	CASSYLLTSRETQYF	15	TRBJ2-5	NA	TRBV6-5	few
TGTGCCATCCGAGATCAGGAAAGGGGCAGGACACCTAGCACAGATACGCAGTATTTT	CAIRDQERGRTPSTDTQYF	19	TRBJ2-3	NA	TRBV10-3	few
TGCGCCAGCAAACCGTCGCAGTACTATGGCTACACCTTC	CASKPSQYYGYTF	13	TRBJ1-2	NA	TRBV10-2	NA
TGTGCCAGCAGCAGGGCAGGGGGCAGAAACACCATATATTTT	CASSRAGGRNTIYF	14	TRBJ1-3	TRBD1	TRBV2	NA
TGTGCCAGCAGAGGGGGACGGCTTGGTAATGAAAAACTGTTTTTT	CASRGGRLGNEKLFF	15	TRBJ1-4	NA	TRBV2	few
TGTGCCAGCAGTTACCTAGGAAGCGGCCTGGGGACTGAAGCTTTCTTT	CASSYLGSGLGTEAFF	16	TRBJ1-1	NA	TRBV7-9	NA
TGTGCCAGCAGTTTTCCGGGACAGGGTCCGACTGAAGCTTTCTTT	CASSFPGQGPTEAFF	15	TRBJ1-1	TRBD1	TRBV28	once
TGTGCCAGCAGCTTAGATCGACCCAAGAGGACCCTCCACTTT	CASSLDRPKRTLHF	14	TRBJ1-6	NA	TRBV11-2	NA
TGTGCCAGCAGTGACACAGGGGGGAGGACTGAAGCTTTCTTT	CASSDTGGRTEAFF	14	TRBJ1-1	TRBD1	TRBV6-4	NA
TGTGCCACCAGCAGAGATCCGGGGGGGCTAAATGAGCAGTTCTTC	CATSRDPGGLNEQFF	15	TRBJ2-1	TRBD2	TRBV15	NA
TGTGCCAGCAGTCCGCGACAGGGTGCTTACGAGCAGTACTTC	CASSPRQGAYEQYF	14	TRBJ2-7	TRBD1	TRBV27	NA
TGTGCCATCAGTGAGTCTGCGTACGCTACGAACACCGGGGAGCTGTTTTTT	CAISESAYATNTGELFF	17	TRBJ2-2	NA	TRBV10-3	once
TGTGCCAGCAGCTTTGGCGGCGGGGGGTACCCTATGGATGAGCAGTTCTTC	CASSFGGGGYPMDEQFF	17	TRBJ2-1	TRBD2	TRBV11-2	NA
TGTGCCAGCTATGGGGGCGCGTACAAGCAGTACTTC	CASYGGAYKQYF	12	TRBJ2-7	NA	TRBV11-2	few
TGTGCCAGCAGCTTTGCTCCCTCTAGCGGCAACACAGATACGCAGTATTTT	CASSFAPSSGNTDTQYF	17	TRBJ2-3	TRBD2	TRBV7-6	NA
TGTGCCTGGAGACGTGAAGGGGGCATTACTGAAGCTTTCTTT	CAWRREGGITEAFF	14	TRBJ1-1	TRBD1	TRBV30	NA
TGCAGCGCCTCGTTATTGGGGGGGTCGGATCACAATGAGCAGTTCTTC	CSASLLGGSDHNEQFF	16	TRBJ2-1	TRBD2	TRBV29-1	NA
TGTGCCAGTAGTATAACGGCCGGGGGTAATGAAAAACTGTTTTTT	CASSITAGGNEKLFF	15	TRBJ1-4	NA	TRBV19	NA
TGTGCTAGTGGTTTGGTCGTCTGGGCTAGCGGGGGGTTCCTAGCCAAAAACAGTCAGTACTTC	CASGLVVWASGGFLAKNSQYF	21	TRBJ2-4	TRBD2	TRBV12-5	few
TGTGCCAGCACCTCTCGAGACACTGAGAACACTGAAGCTTTCTTT	CASTSRDTENTEAFF	15	TRBJ1-1	NA	TRBV7-9	NA
TGTGCCAGCAGCCCCGGGGCTAGCGGGGGGGCCGTAGAGACCCAGTACTTC	CASSPGASGGAVETQYF	17	TRBJ2-5	TRBD2	TRBV7-9	few
TGTGCCAGCAGCGTGACAGAGAACACTGAAGCTTTCTTT	CASSVTENTEAFF	13	TRBJ1-1	NA	TRBV5-6	NA
TGTGCCAGCAGCCCCGGGGACACCATATATTTT	CASSPGDTIYF	11	TRBJ1-3	NA	TRBV25-1	NA
TGCAGCTCGCTCTTATCCGGCCCCGGGGATACGCAGTATTTT	CSSLLSGPGDTQYF	14	TRBJ2-3	NA	TRBV29-1	NA
TGCAGTGCTAGAGCGGGGGGACAGTACTTC	CSARAGGQYF	10	TRBJ2-7	TRBD2	TRBV20-1	NA
TGTGCCAGCAGCTTAGATTCTTTAGGGGGCAGCATGAGAGAGTTCTTT	CASSLDSLGGSMREFF	16	TRBJ1-1	TRBD1	TRBV11-3	NA
TGTGCCTGGAGACTAGCGGGGGGGAGCACAGATACGCAGTATTTT	CAWRLAGGSTDTQYF	15	TRBJ2-3	TRBD2	TRBV30	once
TGCGCCAGCAGCCCTTCGGGTGGGAGCTCTGGAAACACCATATATTTT	CASSPSGGSSGNTIYF	16	TRBJ1-3	NA	TRBV5-1	NA
TGCGCCAGCAGCTCGGGACAGGGGGCTCTATCTAGCACAGATACGCAGTATTTT	CASSSGQGALSSTDTQYF	18	TRBJ2-3	TRBD1	TRBV5-1	NA
TGTGCCAGACACTATGGTGGGGGGGCACGATGCTACGAGCAGTACTTC	CARHYGGGARCYEQYF	16	TRBJ2-7	NA	TRBV11-1	NA
TGTGCCAGCAGCTTATCAGCGGCACAAGAGACCCAGTACTTC	CASSLSAAQETQYF	14	TRBJ2-5	NA	TRBV7-9	NA
TGTTCCAGCAGCTACCGACAGGGATTACTCGACGAGCAGTACTTC	CSSSYRQGLLDEQYF	15	TRBJ2-7	TRBD1	TRBV7-9	NA
TGTGCCAGCACCATACGGACAAACACCGGGGAGCTGTTTTTT	CASTIRTNTGELFF	14	TRBJ2-2	NA	TRBV5-6	NA
TGTGCCAGTAGAACAGGGGGCGCGGGGGAGCAGTACTTC	CASRTGGAGEQYF	13	TRBJ2-7	TRBD1	TRBV19	few
TGTGCCAGCTCACCCTTTACGCCGGGGGAGAGGACTAATGAAAAACTGTTTTTT	CASSPFTPGERTNEKLFF	18	TRBJ1-4	NA	TRBV18	few
TGTGCCAGCAAGCCAGCGGGGTTATTCAATGAGCAGTTCTTC	CASKPAGLFNEQFF	14	TRBJ2-1	TRBD2	TRBV9	NA
TGTGCCAGTAGTACGTTGATCAGGGGCAATCAGCCCCAGCATTTT	CASSTLIRGNQPQHF	15	TRBJ1-5	NA	TRBV19	NA
TGTGCCAGTAGTATCGGCGGGACCTCTCATGGCTACACCTTC	CASSIGGTSHGYTF	14	TRBJ1-2	NA	TRBV19	NA
TGCGCCAGCAGCCAAGTGAACCAGGCTGGGCAGCCCCAGCATTTT	CASSQVNQAGQPQHF	15	TRBJ1-5	NA	TRBV4-1	once
TGTGCCAGCAGTCTTACCTCTCCGATTGACAGGGCTGAGTGGAGCAATCAGCCCCAGCATTTT	CASSLTSPIDRAEWSNQPQHF	21	TRBJ1-5	TRBD1	TRBV2	NA
TGTGCCAGCAGTTCTGGACAGGGAGTCGAAGCTTTCTTT	CASSSGQGVEAFF	13	TRBJ1-1	TRBD1	TRBV27	once
TGTGCCAGCAGCTCTAGACTAGCGGGGGGGCCCGGGGAGCTGTTTTTT	CASSSRLAGGPGELFF	16	TRBJ2-2	TRBD2	TRBV13	NA
TGTGCCAGCAGCTTGGGGCAGGGAAGTGGAGGCTACACCTTC	CASSLGQGSGGYTF	14	TRBJ1-2	NA	TRBV5-4	NA